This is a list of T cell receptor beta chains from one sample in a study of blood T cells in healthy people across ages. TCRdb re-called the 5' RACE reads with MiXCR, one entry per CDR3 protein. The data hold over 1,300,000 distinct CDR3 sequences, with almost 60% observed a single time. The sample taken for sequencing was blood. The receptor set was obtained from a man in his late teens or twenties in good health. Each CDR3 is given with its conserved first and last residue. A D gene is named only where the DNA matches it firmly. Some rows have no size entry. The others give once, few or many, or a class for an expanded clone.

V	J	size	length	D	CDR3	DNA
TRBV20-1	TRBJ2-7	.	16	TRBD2	CSARTRLAGDPYEQYF	TGCAGTGCCCGCACCCGACTAGCGGGGGATCCCTACGAGCAGTACTTC
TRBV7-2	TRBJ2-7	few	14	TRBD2	CASSLRLALYEQYF	TGTGCCAGCAGCTTAAGACTAGCTCTCTACGAGCAGTACTTC
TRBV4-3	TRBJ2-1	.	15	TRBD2	CASSRGSGVYNEQFF	TGCGCCAGCAGCCGGGGGAGCGGGGTCTACAATGAGCAGTTCTTC
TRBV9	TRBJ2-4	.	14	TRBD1	CASSRGQAQNIQYF	TGTGCCAGCAGCCGCGGACAGGCCCAAAACATTCAGTACTTC
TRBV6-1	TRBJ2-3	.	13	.	CASTTTRLDTQYF	TGTGCCAGCACAACTACCCGCTTGGATACGCAGTATTTT
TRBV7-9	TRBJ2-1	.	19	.	CASSPTGRDLESSRNEQFF	TGTGCCAGCAGCCCCACTGGCCGGGACCTTGAAAGTAGTAGGAATGAGCAGTTCTTC
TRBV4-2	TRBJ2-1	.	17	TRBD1	CASSQLQTGGILNEQFF	TGTGCCAGCAGCCAGCTCCAGACAGGGGGCATCCTCAATGAGCAGTTCTTC
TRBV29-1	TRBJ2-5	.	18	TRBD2	CSVGRAGGWGLGQETRYF	TGCAGCGTTGGAAGAGCGGGGGGGTGGGGACTCGGCCAAGAGACCCGGTACTTC
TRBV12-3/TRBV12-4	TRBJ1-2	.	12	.	CAGSNSLLGYTF	TGTGCCGGCAGCAACAGTTTGCTTGGCTACACCTTC
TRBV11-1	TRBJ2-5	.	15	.	CASSLVPDFQETQYF	TGTGCCAGCAGCTTGGTTCCCGATTTCCAAGAGACCCAGTACTTC
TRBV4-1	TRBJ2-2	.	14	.	CASSQGRGSGELFF	TGCGCCAGCAGCCAAGGAAGGGGAAGCGGGGAGCTGTTTTTT
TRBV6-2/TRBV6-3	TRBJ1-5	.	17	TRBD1	CASSNPTGTGNHQPQHF	TGTGCCAGCAGCAACCCCACCGGGACAGGGAATCATCAGCCCCAGCATTTT
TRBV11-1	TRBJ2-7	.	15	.	CASSLQAEPTYEQYF	TGTGCCAGCAGCCTACAGGCGGAACCAACCTACGAGCAGTACTTC
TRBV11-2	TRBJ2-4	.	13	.	CASGGSTKNIQYF	TGTGCCAGCGGAGGGTCAACCAAAAACATTCAGTACTTC
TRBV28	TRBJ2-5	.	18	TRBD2	CASSWRGVWRGSQETQYF	TGTGCCAGCAGTTGGAGGGGCGTTTGGCGGGGGTCCCAAGAGACCCAGTACTTC
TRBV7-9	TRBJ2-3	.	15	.	CASRNRDGDTDTQYF	TGTGCCAGCAGAAACCGGGACGGAGACACAGATACGCAGTATTTT
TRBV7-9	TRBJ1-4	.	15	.	CASSPSGTKGEKLFF	TGTGCCAGCAGCCCTTCCGGGACAAAGGGAGAAAAACTGTTTTTT
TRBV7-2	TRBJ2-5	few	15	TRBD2	CASSSASGVQETQYF	TGTGCCAGCAGCTCCGCTAGCGGGGTCCAAGAGACCCAGTACTTC
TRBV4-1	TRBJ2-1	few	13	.	CASSPLTTPSQFF	TGCGCCAGCAGCCCTTTGACTACGCCATCGCAGTTCTTC
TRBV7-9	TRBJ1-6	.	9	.	CASSHEGHF	TGTGCCAGCAGCCACGAGGGCCACTTT
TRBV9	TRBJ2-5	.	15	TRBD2	CASSDGGGYQETQYF	TGTGCCAGCAGCGATGGGGGGGGATACCAAGAGACCCAGTACTTC
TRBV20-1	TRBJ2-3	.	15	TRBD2	CSAQGWRESVDTQYF	TGCAGTGCCCAGGGTTGGCGGGAGTCAGTAGATACGCAGTATTTT
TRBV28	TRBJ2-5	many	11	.	CASSLRGTQYF	TGTGCCAGCAGTTTAAGGGGGACCCAGTACTTC
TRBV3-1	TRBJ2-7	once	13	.	CASSQFSVGEQYF	TGTGCCAGCAGCCAATTTTCTGTCGGCGAGCAGTACTTC
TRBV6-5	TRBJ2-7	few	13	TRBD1	CASSPWTGSEQYF	TGTGCCAGCAGTCCATGGACAGGGTCCGAGCAGTACTTC
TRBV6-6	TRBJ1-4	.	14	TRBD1	CASSKDREVEKLFF	TGTGCCAGCAGCAAAGACAGGGAGGTCGAAAAACTGTTTTTT
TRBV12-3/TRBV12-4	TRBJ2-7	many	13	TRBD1	CASSLTGFYEQYF	TGTGCCAGCAGTTTGACAGGGTTCTACGAGCAGTACTTC